The present entry profiles one T cell receptor beta chain with its context. The length of the CDR3 is 16 residues. Germline CDR1 is SGDLS and CDR2 is YYNGEE. The V and J ends lost 0 bases and 5 bases, in that order; junction bases with no gene match: 10. The data derive from a study of blood T cell repertoires in COVID-19. Study-level information: Samples taken during acute and convalescent COVID-19 were collected in the United States, Italy and Spain.

In the source study's methods: Counts of nucleated cells, estimated from reference gene primer amplification, were obtained. Sequencing was performed with immunoSEQ multiplex PCR; in TCRdb, only in-frame clones are kept and a portion is missing. D and trimming were read from the DNA, whereas the V and J calls and clone size are those reported in that table. The repertoire holds more than 65,000 clones, about 70% seen once, with 35% to 45% in the top ten. The sequenced sample was peripheral blood. The chain carries TRBV9 and TRBJ2-5; 7 bases align to TRBD1. This receptor was obtained from a woman between 65 and 79 years old with acute or convalescent COVID-19. The CDR3 loop reads CASSVAAGGVQETQYF. The CDR3 DNA follows: TGTGCCAGCAGCGTAGCGGCAGGGGGTGTCCAGGAGACCCAGTACTTC.